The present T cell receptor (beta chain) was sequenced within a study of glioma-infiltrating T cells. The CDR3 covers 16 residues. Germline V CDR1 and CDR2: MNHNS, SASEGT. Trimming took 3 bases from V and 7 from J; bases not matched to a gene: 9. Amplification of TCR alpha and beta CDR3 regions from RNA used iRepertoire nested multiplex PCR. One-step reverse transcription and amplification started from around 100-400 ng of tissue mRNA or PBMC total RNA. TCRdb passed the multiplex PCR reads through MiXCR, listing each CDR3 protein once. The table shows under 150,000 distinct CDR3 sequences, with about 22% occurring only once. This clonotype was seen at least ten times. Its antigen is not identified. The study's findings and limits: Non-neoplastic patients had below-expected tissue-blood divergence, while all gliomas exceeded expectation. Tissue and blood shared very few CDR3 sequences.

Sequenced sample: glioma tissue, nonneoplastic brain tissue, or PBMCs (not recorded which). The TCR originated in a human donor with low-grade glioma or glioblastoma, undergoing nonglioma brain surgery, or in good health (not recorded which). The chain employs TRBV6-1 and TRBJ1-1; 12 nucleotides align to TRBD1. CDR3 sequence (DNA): TGTGCCAGCAGTGAGGGGGGGACAGGGGGCAGGAATGAAGCTTTCTTT. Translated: CASSEGGTGGRNEAFF.